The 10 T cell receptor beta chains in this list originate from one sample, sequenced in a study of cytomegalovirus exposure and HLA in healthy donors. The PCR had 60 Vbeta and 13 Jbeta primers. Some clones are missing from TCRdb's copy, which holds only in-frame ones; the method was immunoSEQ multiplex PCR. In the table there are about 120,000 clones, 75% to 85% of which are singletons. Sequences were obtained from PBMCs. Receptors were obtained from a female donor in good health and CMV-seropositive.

The CDR3, as DNA: TGTGCCTGGAGCGGACAGCTCGGAAACACCATATATTTT. This encodes CAWSGQLGNTIYF. The rearrangement uses TRBV30 and TRBJ1-3, with D perhaps matching TRBD1 (6 bases). There are 13 residues in the CDR3. The V and J ends lost 3 bases and 4 bases respectively, with 10 bases between them. Germline V gene data show CDR1 as GTSNPN and CDR2 as SVGIG (reference sequence). The whole variable domain, filled in from reference TRBV30 and TRBJ1-3, reads SQTIHQWPATLVQPVGSPLSLECTVEGTSNPNLYWYRQAAGRGLQLLFYSVGIGQISSEVPQNLSASRPQDRQFILSSKKLLLSDSGFYLCAWSGQLGNTIYFGEGSWLTVV.

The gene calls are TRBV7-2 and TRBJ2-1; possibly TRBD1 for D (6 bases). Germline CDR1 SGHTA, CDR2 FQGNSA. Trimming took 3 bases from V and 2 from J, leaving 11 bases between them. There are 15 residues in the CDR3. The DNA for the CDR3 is TGTGCCAGCAGCTTTAAGGGGGTCGCCTACAATGAGCAGTTCTTC. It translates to CASSFKGVAYNEQFF. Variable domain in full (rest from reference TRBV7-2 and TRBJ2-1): GAGVSQSPSNKVTEKGKDVELRCDPISGHTALYWYRQSLGQGLEFLIYFQGNSAPDKSGLPSDRFSAERTGGSVSTLTIQRTQQEDSAVYLCASSFKGVAYNEQFFGPGTRLTVL.

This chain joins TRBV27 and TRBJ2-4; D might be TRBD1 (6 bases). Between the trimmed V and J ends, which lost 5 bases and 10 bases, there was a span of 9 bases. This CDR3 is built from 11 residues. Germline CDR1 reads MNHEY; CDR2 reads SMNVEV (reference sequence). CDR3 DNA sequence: TGTGCCAGCAGTCCGGGACAAATTCAGTACTTC. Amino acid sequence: CASSPGQIQYF.

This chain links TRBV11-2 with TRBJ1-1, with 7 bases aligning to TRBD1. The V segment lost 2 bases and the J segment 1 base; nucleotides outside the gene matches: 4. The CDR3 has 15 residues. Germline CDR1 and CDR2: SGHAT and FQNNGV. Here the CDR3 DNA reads TGTGCCAGCAGCTTACCGACAGGGACGAACACTGAAGCTTTCTTT. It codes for CASSLPTGTNTEAFF. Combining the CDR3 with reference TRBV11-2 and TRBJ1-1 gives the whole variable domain EAGVAQSPRYKIIEKRQSVAFWCNPISGHATLYWYQQILGQGPKLLIQFQNNGVVDDSQLPKDRFSAERLKGVDSTLKIQPAKLEDSAVYLCASSLPTGTNTEAFFGQGTRLTVV.

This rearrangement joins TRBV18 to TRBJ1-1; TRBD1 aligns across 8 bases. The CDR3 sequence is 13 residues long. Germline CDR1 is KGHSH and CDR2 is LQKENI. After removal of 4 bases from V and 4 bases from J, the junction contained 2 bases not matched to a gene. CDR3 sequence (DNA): TGTGCCAGCTCACTTGGACAGGGCACTGAAGCTTTCTTT. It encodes CASSLGQGTEAFF.

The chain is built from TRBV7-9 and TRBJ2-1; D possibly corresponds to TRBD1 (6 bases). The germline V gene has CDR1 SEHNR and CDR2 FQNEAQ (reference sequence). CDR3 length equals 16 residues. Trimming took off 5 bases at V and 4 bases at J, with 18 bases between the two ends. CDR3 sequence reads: CASSPQTGTVYNEQFF. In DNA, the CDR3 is TGTGCCAGCAGCCCCCAGACAGGCACGGTGTACAATGAGCAGTTCTTC.

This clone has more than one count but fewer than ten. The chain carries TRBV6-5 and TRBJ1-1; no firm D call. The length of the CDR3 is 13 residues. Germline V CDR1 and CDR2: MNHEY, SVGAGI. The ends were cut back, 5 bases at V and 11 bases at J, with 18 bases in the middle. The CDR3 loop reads CASSQTDSWVAFF. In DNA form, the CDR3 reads TGTGCCAGCAGTCAAACAGATTCCTGGGTTGCTTTCTTT.

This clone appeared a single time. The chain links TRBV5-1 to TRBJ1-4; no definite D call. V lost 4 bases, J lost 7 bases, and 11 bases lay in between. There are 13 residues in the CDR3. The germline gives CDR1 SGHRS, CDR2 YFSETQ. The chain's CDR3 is CASSERAGEKLFF. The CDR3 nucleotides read TGCGCCAGCAGCGAGAGGGCCGGTGAAAAACTGTTTTTT.

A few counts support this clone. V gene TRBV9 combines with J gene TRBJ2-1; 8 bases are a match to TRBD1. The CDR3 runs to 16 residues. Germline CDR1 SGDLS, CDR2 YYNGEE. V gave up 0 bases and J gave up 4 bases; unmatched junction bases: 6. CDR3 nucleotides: TGTGCCAGCAGCGTAGACGGCAGGGGGCATTACAATGAGCAGTTCTTC. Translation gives CASSVDGRGHYNEQFF.

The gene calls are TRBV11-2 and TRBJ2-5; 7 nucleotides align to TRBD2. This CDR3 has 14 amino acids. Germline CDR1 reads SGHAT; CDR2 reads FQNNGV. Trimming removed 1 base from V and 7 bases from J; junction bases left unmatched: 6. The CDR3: CASSLGFGGGTQYF. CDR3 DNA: TGTGCCAGCAGCTTAGGGTTTGGGGGGGGGACCCAGTACTTC.